The 17 T cell receptor beta chains reported below all come from one sample, sequenced in a study of blood T cell repertoires in COVID-19. Only in-frame clones appear in the TCRdb table, and some are missing; sequencing was by immunoSEQ multiplex PCR. The sample shows some 300,000 clones, around 90% of them seen only once. The sample taken for sequencing was PBMCs or T cells enriched from blood (not recorded which). These receptor sequences come from a woman aged 25-40 years who had recovered from COVID-19.

V gene TRBV27 combines with J gene TRBJ2-5, with a tentative D call TRBD1 (5 bases). CDR3 length: 15 amino acids. CDR1 MNHEY and CDR2 SMNVEV come from the germline V gene (reference sequence). The V gene lost 0 bases and the J gene lost 4 bases, with 12 bases spanning the gap. The CDR3 sequence is CASSLSPGKGETQYF. The CDR3 coding sequence is TGTGCCAGCAGTTTATCCCCAGGGAAGGGAGAGACCCAGTACTTC.

The CDR3 coding sequence is TGTGCCAGCAGCCCTAGACAGGGGTGGACTGAAGCTTTCTTT. It yields the protein CASSPRQGWTEAFF. The V call is TRBV27, the J call TRBJ1-1; TRBD1 matches 8 bases. The CDR3 consists of 14 residues. The junction had 8 bases not matched to a gene; V was cut back by 6 bases and J by 5 bases. Germline V CDR1 and CDR2: MNHEY, SMNVEV (reference sequence).

The chain is built from TRBV6-5 and TRBJ2-3, with TRBD1 as a possible D gene (6 bases). Looked up from germline, CDR1 is MNHEY and CDR2 is SVGAGI. The CDR3 is 14 residues long. Trimming took off 6 bases at V and 1 base at J, with 11 bases between the two ends. CDR3 loop: CASSTRTGTDTQYF. In nucleotides, the CDR3 is TGTGCCAGCAGCACTAGGACAGGCACAGATACGCAGTATTTT.

This clone has just a few counts. V usage is TRBV28 and J usage is TRBJ2-1; TRBD2 is a possible D gene (5 bases). The CDR3 is made up of 14 amino acids. Germline assignment: CDR1 MDHEN and CDR2 SYDVKM. Deletions cut 10 bases from V and 3 bases from J, with 16 bases between. The CDR3 sequence is CATTRGPVYNEQFF. The CDR3 nucleotides are TGTGCCACCACCAGAGGGCCGGTCTACAATGAGCAGTTCTTC.

The chain carries TRBV19 and TRBJ1-2; 10 nucleotides align to TRBD1. Trimming cost V 6 bases and J 4 bases; bases outside gene matches: 2. CDR1 and CDR2 from the germline V gene are LNHDA and SQIVND (reference sequence). The CDR3 loop spans 13 amino acids. The CDR3 DNA follows: TGTGCCAGTAGGGACAGGGGGACCTATGGCTACACCTTC. Amino acids: CASRDRGTYGYTF.

The rearrangement joins TRBV29-1 to TRBJ1-1; a possible D gene is TRBD1 (6 bases). With 3 bases removed from V and 6 bases from J, the gap between germline ends came to 17 bases. Germline CDR1 is SQVTM and CDR2 is ANQGSEA. This CDR3 has 14 residues. The CDR3, as DNA: TGCAGCGTTGAGGGTACCCAGGGGTTCCCTGAAGCTTTCTTT. This sequence encodes CSVEGTQGFPEAFF.

This sequence joins TRBV7-9 and TRBJ2-3; weak D call: TRBD1 (5 bases). The CDR3 consists of 16 residues. V lost 1 base to trimming and J lost 0 bases, with 11 bases between them. Germline lookup yields CDR1 SEHNR and CDR2 FQNEAQ (reference sequence). CDR3 amino acids: CASSLGPPGSTDTQYF. CDR3 nucleotide sequence: TGTGCCAGCAGCTTAGGTCCCCCAGGGAGCACAGATACGCAGTATTTT.

This CDR3 is CASSARGAFGYTF. The CDR3 nucleotides read TGCGCCAGCAGCGCGCGCGGGGCCTTTGGCTACACCTTC. V is TRBV5-1 and J is TRBJ1-2, with D possibly matching TRBD1 (5 bases). The CDR3 sequence is 13 residues long. Germline-derived CDR1 and CDR2 are SGHRS and YFSETQ. Deletions cut 4 bases from V and 7 bases from J, with 14 bases between.

The chain recombines TRBV5-6 with TRBJ1-1; unclear D gene. The CDR3 contains 14 residues. Trimming pared 2 bases from V and 0 bases from J, leaving 8 bases between. The germline CDR1 and CDR2 sequences are SGHDT and YYEEEE. The CDR3 loop is CASSFAGVNTEAFF. The CDR3 DNA follows: TGTGCCAGCAGCTTTGCGGGAGTGAACACTGAAGCTTTCTTT. Using reference TRBV5-6 and TRBJ1-1 for the parts outside the CDR3, the full variable domain is DAGVTQSPTHLIKTRGQQVTLRCSPKSGHDTVSWYQQALGQGPQFIFQYYEEEERQRGNFPDRFSGHQFPNYSSELNVNALLLGDSALYLCASSFAGVNTEAFFGQGTRLTVV.

The V and J genes are TRBV7-9 and TRBJ2-4; 12 nucleotides align to TRBD2. Germline V lookup: CDR1 SEHNR, CDR2 FQNEAQ (reference sequence). Trimming at V came to 5 bases and at J to 6 bases, leaving 11 bases not matched to a gene. The CDR3 has 17 amino acids. The CDR3 DNA reads as TGTGCCAGCAGCCTACTGACTAGCGGGGGTGTTTTAAACATTCAGTACTTC. Encoded protein: CASSLLTSGGVLNIQYF. Using reference TRBV7-9 and TRBJ2-4 for the parts outside the CDR3, the full variable domain is DTGVSQNPRHKITKRGQNVTFRCDPISEHNRLYWYRQTLGQGPEFLTYFQNEAQLEKSRLLSDRFSAERPKGSFSTLEIQRTEQGDSAMYLCASSLLTSGGVLNIQYFGAGTRLSVL.

This clone was seen a single time. The chain carries TRBV15 and TRBJ1-5; D gene ambiguous. The CDR3 has 14 residues. Trimming pared 3 bases from V and 7 bases from J, leaving 13 bases between. CDR1 and CDR2 from the germline V gene are LNHNV and YYDKDF (reference sequence). The CDR3 here is CATSSQGRPQPQHF. CDR3 sequence (DNA): TGTGCCACCAGCAGCCAAGGGAGACCCCAGCCCCAGCATTTT. The entire variable domain, with the rest obtained from reference TRBV15 and TRBJ1-5, is as follows: DAMVIQNPRYQVTQFGKPVTLSCSQTLNHNVMYWYQQKSSQAPKLLFHYYDKDFNNEADTPDNFQSRRPNTSFCFLDIRSPGLGDTAMYLCATSSQGRPQPQHFGDGTRLSIL.

The count of this clone is one. The chain couples TRBV18 to TRBJ1-6, with 9 bases identical to TRBD1. Trimming took 3 bases from V and 8 from J; bases not matched to a gene: 5. CDR3 length equals 15 residues. CDR1 and CDR2 from the germline V gene are KGHSH and LQKENI. The CDR3 DNA follows: TGTGCCAGCTCACCTATCGACAGGGGGGATTCACCCCTCCACTTT. Amino acid sequence: CASSPIDRGDSPLHF.

The chain employs TRBV20-1 and TRBJ2-7, with a weak D call TRBD2 (5 bases). This CDR3 spans 12 amino acids. Looked up from germline, CDR1 is DFQATT and CDR2 is SNEGSKA (reference sequence). V gave up 3 bases and J gave up 2 bases, with 8 bases separating them. Here the CDR3 DNA reads TGCAGTGCTAGTAGGGAGACCTACGAGCAGTACTTC. It encodes CSASRETYEQYF.

The chain employs TRBV6-5 and TRBJ2-7, with 9 bases lining up with TRBD1. V shed 6 bases and J 3 bases; nucleotides not matched to a gene: 9. Germline V gene lookup returns CDR1 MNHEY and CDR2 SVGAGI. The CDR3 covers 15 residues. In DNA form, the CDR3 reads TGTGCCAGCAGATCCCCGGGACAGGGCCTCTACGAGCAGTACTTC. It codes for CASRSPGQGLYEQYF.

CDR3 sequence (DNA): TGTGCCAGCAGTTACTCGCGGGACAGCCAAGAGACCCAGTACTTC. Amino acids: CASSYSRDSQETQYF. The chain links TRBV6-5 to TRBJ2-5, with a tentative D call TRBD1 (7 bases). V lost 0 bases to trimming and J lost 1 base, with 9 bases between them. Germline loops: CDR1 MNHEY, CDR2 SVGAGI. CDR3 length equals 15 residues.

V gene TRBV2 combines with J gene TRBJ1-2; weak D call: TRBD1 (5 bases). V gave up 6 bases and J gave up 4 bases, with 15 bases separating them. This CDR3 spans 14 amino acids. The germline V gene has CDR1 SNHLY and CDR2 FYNNEI. Here the CDR3 reads CASRAGFSGYGYTF. Written as DNA, the CDR3 is TGTGCCAGCAGGGCAGGGTTCTCGGGCTATGGCTACACCTTC.

The V and J genes are TRBV5-6 and TRBJ2-3; D perhaps matches TRBD2 (5 bases). With 3 bases removed from V and 4 bases from J, the gap between germline ends came to 12 bases. Germline CDR1 is SGHDT and CDR2 is YYEEEE. The CDR3 is 14 residues long. CDR3 nucleotide sequence: TGTGCCAGCAGCTGGACGGACTTGGCAGATACGCAGTATTTT. It is translated as CASSWTDLADTQYF.